This T cell receptor (beta chain) was sequenced in a study of cytomegalovirus exposure and HLA in healthy donors. Overall study results and limits: Altogether, 164 TCR beta chains were recorded as cytomegalovirus-associated. While the bulk of TCR sequences proved rare, some public TCRs turned up in many donors. Within the roughly 120 validation repertoires, first-cohort TCR clusters tended to co-occur, according to a later analysis.

The V gene end was trimmed by 0 bases and the J gene end by 4 bases; junction bases not matched to a gene: 5. CDR3 length equals 15 residues. CDR1 and CDR2 (germline): SGHDT, YYEEEE. Turning to this clone: What it binds is unknown.

Separate from the approximately 670-subject first cohort, the 120-subject validation cohort was the one that the donors belonged to. Sequencing was performed with immunoSEQ multiplex PCR; in TCRdb, only in-frame clones are kept and a portion is missing. The table has about 160,000 clones, about 82% seen once. The material sequenced was PBMCs. The rearrangement joins TRBV5-6 to TRBJ2-5; the match to TRBD2 covers 8 bases. The origin of this receptor is a man aged 25-40 years in good health and CMV-seropositive. CDR3 residues: CASSLEGLVRETQYF. The CDR3 nucleotides read TGTGCCAGCAGCTTGGAGGGACTAGTCCGAGAGACCCAGTACTTC.